This T cell receptor (beta chain) was captured in a study of early T cells in non-severe SARS-CoV-2 infection. The wider study: RNA in bulk from unsorted whole blood was sequenced, and chains were unpaired. Study-level findings and limits: Database matching using VDJdb favored anti-spike CD8 responses, with private and CD4 specificities left missing.

The TCR library protocol was used to attach unique molecular identifiers. These identifiers were attached to individual cDNA molecules. Each CDR3 protein gets one entry after TCRdb re-called the 5' RACE reads with MiXCR. The profile covers around 78,000 distinct CDR3 sequences, with over 9.5% appearing a single time and about 7.1% taken by the ten largest. Many counts were recorded for this clonotype. The antigen is not known. The V gene's germline CDR1 is LNHDA and CDR2 SQIVND (reference sequence). This CDR3 has 13 residues. V was pared by 6 bases and J by 3 bases, with 11 bases between. This receptor was taken from an adult who was a healthcare worker with PCR-confirmed SARS-CoV-2 infection or an uninfected control (not recorded which). The J gene is TRBJ2-5, the V gene TRBV19, with D perhaps matching TRBD1 (6 bases). The sequencing here drew on whole blood, taken at baseline. The CDR3 DNA is TGTGCCAGTAGCCGGGACACCGAAGAGACCCAGTACTTC. Its protein is CASSRDTEETQYF.